The T cell receptor (beta chain) under discussion was sequenced for a study of T cell repertoires in cytomegalovirus infection. Study at large: It was the public TCR beta signatures that indicated both CMV infection and matching HLA type. Study findings and constraints: Based on cumulative public TCR beta family frequency, carriers of CMV plus the relevant HLA were identified. HLA-C-restricted CMV clonotypes gave the most frequent clonotype in two of eight donors.

From the reads, TCRdb called clonotypes with MiXCR, one entry per CDR3 protein. Among 40,000 to 60,000 distinct CDR3 sequences listed, roughly 22% were seen once. Notes on this clonotype: No antigen is known for it.

Trimming removed 3 bases from V and 6 bases from J, with 1 base in between. The germline V gene encodes CDR1 SGDLS and CDR2 YYNGEE. This CDR3 comprises 10 residues. This TCR was sampled from a human donor in good health (CMV status not recorded). Some clones in this sample may be carry-over from other donors' samples. The material was CD8+ T cells from cultured PBMCs, obtained from culture after CMV antigen stimulation. This chain connects TRBV9 to TRBJ2-1, with D uncertain. The DNA of the CDR3 is TGTGCCAGCAGCGGCAATGAGCAGTTCTTC. It translates to CASSGNEQFF.